The T cell receptor beta chain under discussion was sequenced for a study of siplizumab effects on memory and regulatory T cells. Germline V gene data show CDR1 as SGHDN and CDR2 as FVKESK. V lost 8 bases, J lost 4 bases, and 6 bases lay in between. There are 11 residues in the CDR3. The protocol was immunoSEQ multiplex PCR, while the TCRdb copy is restricted to in-frame clones and leaves out a portion. Altogether approximately 100,000 clones are present, approximately 92% being singletons, with the ten largest covering around 2.6%. This rearrangement joins TRBV14 to TRBJ2-1; D gene uncertain. The receptor was derived from a human donor in good health. Some clones in this sample may be carry-over from other donors' samples. The sequenced sample consisted of CD4+ T cells sorted from blood. The CDR3 is CASAVYNEQFF. CDR3 nucleotide sequence: TGTGCCAGCGCCGTATACAATGAGCAGTTCTTC.